Listed below are T cell receptor beta chains from one sample, sequenced in a study of neoadjuvant anti-PD-1 for oral cavity cancer. TCRdb's table, derived via immunoSEQ multiplex PCR, lists solely in-frame clones and lacks some. The sample contains 55,000 to 80,000 clones, around 83% of which appear only once. Material: PBMCs, obtained before nivolumab (anti-PD-1) treatment. Receptor source: a person between 40 and 85 years old with oral cavity squamous cell carcinoma. The CDR3 runs from the conserved cysteine through the conserved F or W. Each record gives: clone size, J gene, D gene, V gene, CDR3 DNA, CDR3 protein. The D gene is left open where the match is weak. Clone size is stated in some rows and not others, as once, few, many or a class when expanded.

size: .; J: TRBJ2-7; D: TRBD2; V: TRBV2; DNA: TGTGCCAGCAGAAGACTAGCGGGAAGCTACGAGCAGTACTTC; CDR3: CASRRLAGSYEQYF
size: .; J: TRBJ1-2; D: .; V: TRBV9; DNA: TGTGCCAGCAGCGGGGACGGACGGACTGCCTATGGCTACACCTTC; CDR3: CASSGDGRTAYGYTF
size: .; J: TRBJ1-1; D: .; V: TRBV7-9; DNA: TGTGCCAGCAGCCGAAGCAAAGAAGCTTTCTTT; CDR3: CASSRSKEAFF
size: .; J: TRBJ2-6; D: .; V: TRBV30; DNA: TGTGCCTGGAGTAATGGGGCCAACGTCCTGACTTTC; CDR3: CAWSNGANVLTF
size: .; J: TRBJ2-5; D: .; V: TRBV7-9; DNA: TGTGCCAGCAGCTTACCACAGGGTGCGGAGACCCAGTACTTC; CDR3: CASSLPQGAETQYF
size: .; J: TRBJ2-1; D: .; V: TRBV11-2; DNA: TGTGCCAGCAGCTCGACCAATGAGCAGTTCTTC; CDR3: CASSSTNEQFF
size: .; J: TRBJ1-1; D: .; V: TRBV11-2; DNA: TGTGCCAGCAGCTTAGGGCAGGGGAACACTGAAGCTTTCTTT; CDR3: CASSLGQGNTEAFF
size: few; J: TRBJ2-3; D: .; V: TRBV5-8; DNA: TGTGCCAGCAGGGGACGGCAAGGCACAGATACGCAGTATTTT; CDR3: CASRGRQGTDTQYF
size: .; J: TRBJ2-5; D: .; V: TRBV11-2; DNA: TGTGCCAGCAGCTTCAGAGGGGACGGCGTGCTCCAAGAGACCCAGTACTTC; CDR3: CASSFRGDGVLQETQYF
size: once; J: TRBJ1-3; D: .; V: TRBV25-1; DNA: TGTGCCAGCAGTGGGACCAGGGGCCGAGTGGTATTTGGAAACACCATATATTTT; CDR3: CASSGTRGRVVFGNTIYF
size: .; J: TRBJ1-4; D: TRBD1; V: TRBV6-1; DNA: TGTGCCAGCAGTGAAACCGGGACAGGGGATGAAAAACTGTTTTTT; CDR3: CASSETGTGDEKLFF
size: .; J: TRBJ2-1; D: .; V: TRBV6-7; DNA: TGTGCCGGCATGAAGGTAGCCCAAGGGTACAATGAGCAGTTCTTC; CDR3: CAGMKVAQGYNEQFF
size: .; J: TRBJ1-1; D: .; V: TRBV6-5; DNA: TGTGCCAGCAGTGCCACAGGGCACACTGAAGCTTTCTTT; CDR3: CASSATGHTEAFF
size: .; J: TRBJ2-3; D: .; V: TRBV29-1; DNA: TGCAGCGTTGAGGCAGGGCCTACCACAGATACGCAGTATTTT; CDR3: CSVEAGPTTDTQYF
size: .; J: TRBJ1-1; D: .; V: TRBV7-6; DNA: TGTGCCAGCAGCCTATCCCCTCAGTCGAACACTGAAGCTTTCTTT; CDR3: CASSLSPQSNTEAFF
size: .; J: TRBJ2-2; D: .; V: TRBV27; DNA: TGTGCCAGCAGTTTACAGGGGTTCATCGGGGAGCTGTTTTTT; CDR3: CASSLQGFIGELFF
size: .; J: TRBJ1-1; D: .; V: TRBV5-1; DNA: TGCGCCAGCAGCGTACAGGGGAACACTGAAGCTTTCTTT; CDR3: CASSVQGNTEAFF
size: once; J: TRBJ1-5; D: .; V: TRBV10-1; DNA: TGCGCCAGCTTGAATTGTCTGTATCAGCCCCAGCATTTT; CDR3: CASLNCLYQPQHF
size: many; J: TRBJ2-7; D: .; V: TRBV7-8; DNA: TGTGCCAGCAGCCCTAGGCGCCAGAGCTCCTACGAGCAGTACTTC; CDR3: CASSPRRQSSYEQYF
size: once; J: TRBJ2-2; D: .; V: TRBV29-1; DNA: TGCAGCGTAGCCCGACAGAACACCGGGGAGCTGTTTTTT; CDR3: CSVARQNTGELFF
size: .; J: TRBJ1-1; D: .; V: TRBV19; DNA: TGTGCCAGTAGCCATGTCAGGTCACTGAACACTGAAGCTTTCTTT; CDR3: CASSHVRSLNTEAFF
size: .; J: TRBJ2-7; D: TRBD2; V: TRBV7-3; DNA: TGTGCCAGCAGCCCAACTAGCGGGAGTTTCAACGAGCAGTACTTC; CDR3: CASSPTSGSFNEQYF